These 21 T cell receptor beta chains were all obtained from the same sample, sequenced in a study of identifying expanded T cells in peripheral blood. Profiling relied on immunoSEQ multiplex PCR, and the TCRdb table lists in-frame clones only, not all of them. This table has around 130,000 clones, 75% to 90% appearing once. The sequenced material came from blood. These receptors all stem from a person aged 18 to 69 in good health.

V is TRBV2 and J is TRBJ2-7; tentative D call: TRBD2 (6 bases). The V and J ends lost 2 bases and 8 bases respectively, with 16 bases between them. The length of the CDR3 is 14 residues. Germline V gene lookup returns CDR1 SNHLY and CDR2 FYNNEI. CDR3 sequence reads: CASSESLGGKQQYF. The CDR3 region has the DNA TGTGCCAGCAGTGAATCCCTCGGCGGGAAACAGCAGTACTTC.

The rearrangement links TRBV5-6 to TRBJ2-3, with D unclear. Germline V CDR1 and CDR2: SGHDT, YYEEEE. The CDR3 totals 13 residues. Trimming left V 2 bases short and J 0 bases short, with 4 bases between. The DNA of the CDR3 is TGTGCCAGCAGCTTCAGCAGCACAGATACGCAGTATTTT. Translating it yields CASSFSSTDTQYF.

CDR3 sequence: CASSPVRGDGALSPLHF. The DNA of the CDR3 is TGTGCCAGCTCACCAGTGCGAGGGGATGGGGCCCTTTCACCCCTCCACTTT. This sequence joins TRBV18 and TRBJ1-6, with D tentatively TRBD1 (5 bases). CDR1 is KGHSH and CDR2 is LQKENI in the germline V gene. V lost 2 bases to trimming and J lost 9 bases, with 20 bases between them. This CDR3 is built from 17 residues.

Here the CDR3 DNA reads TGTGCCAGTAGTCAGCCGGGGAACTATGGCTACACCTTC. This translates into CASSQPGNYGYTF. The chain carries TRBV19 and TRBJ1-2; D gene ambiguous. The CDR3 is 13 amino acids. Trimming removed 5 bases at V and 2 bases at J, with 9 bases between. CDR1 and CDR2 (germline): LNHDA, SQIVND (reference sequence). Variable domain in full (rest from reference TRBV19 and TRBJ1-2): DGGITQSPKYLFRKEGQNVTLSCEQNLNHDAMYWYRQDPGQGLRLIYYSQIVNDFQKGDIAEGYSVSREKKESFPLTVTSAQKNPTAFYLCASSQPGNYGYTFGSGTRLTVV.

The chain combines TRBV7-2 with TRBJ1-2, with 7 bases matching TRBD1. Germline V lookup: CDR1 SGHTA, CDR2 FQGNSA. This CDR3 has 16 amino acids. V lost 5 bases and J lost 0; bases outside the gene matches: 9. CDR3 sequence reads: CASSQYTGVPNYGYTF. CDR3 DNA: TGTGCCAGCAGCCAATATACAGGGGTACCTAACTATGGCTACACCTTC.

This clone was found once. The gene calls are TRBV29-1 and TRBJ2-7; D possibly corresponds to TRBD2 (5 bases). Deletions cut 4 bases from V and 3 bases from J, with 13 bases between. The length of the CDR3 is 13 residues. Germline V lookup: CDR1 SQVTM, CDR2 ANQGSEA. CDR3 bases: TGCAGCGTTGTAAGATCGAGCGGCTACGAGCAGTACTTC. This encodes CSVVRSSGYEQYF.

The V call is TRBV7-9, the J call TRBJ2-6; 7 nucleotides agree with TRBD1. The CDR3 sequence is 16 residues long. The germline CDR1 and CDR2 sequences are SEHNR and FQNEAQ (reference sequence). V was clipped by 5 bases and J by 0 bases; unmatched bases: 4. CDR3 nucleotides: TGTGCCAGCAGCCATGGGACAGCCTCTGGGGCCAACGTCCTGACTTTC. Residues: CASSHGTASGANVLTF.

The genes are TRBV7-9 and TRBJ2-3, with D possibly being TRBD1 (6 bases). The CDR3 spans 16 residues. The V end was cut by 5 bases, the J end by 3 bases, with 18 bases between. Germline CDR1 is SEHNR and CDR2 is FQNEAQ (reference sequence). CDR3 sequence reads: CASSLRGSGATDTQYF. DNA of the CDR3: TGTGCCAGCAGCCTTAGGGGGTCGGGCGCAACAGATACGCAGTATTTT.

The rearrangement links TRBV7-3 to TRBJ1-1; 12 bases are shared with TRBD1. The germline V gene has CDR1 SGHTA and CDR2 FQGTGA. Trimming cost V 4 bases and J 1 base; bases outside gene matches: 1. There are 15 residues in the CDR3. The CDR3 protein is CASSSGQGANTEAFF. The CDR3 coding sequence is TGTGCCAGCAGCTCGGGACAGGGGGCGAACACTGAAGCTTTCTTT.

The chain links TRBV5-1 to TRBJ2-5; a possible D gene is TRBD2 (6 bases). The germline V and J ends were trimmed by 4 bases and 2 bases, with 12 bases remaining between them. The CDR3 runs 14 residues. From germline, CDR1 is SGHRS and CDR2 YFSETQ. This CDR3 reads CASSRMTSQETQYF. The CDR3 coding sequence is TGCGCCAGCAGCCGGATGACTAGTCAAGAGACCCAGTACTTC.

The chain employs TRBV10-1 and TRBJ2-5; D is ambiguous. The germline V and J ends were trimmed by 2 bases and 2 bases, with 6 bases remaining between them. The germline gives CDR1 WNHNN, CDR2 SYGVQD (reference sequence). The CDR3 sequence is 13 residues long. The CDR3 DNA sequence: TGCGCCAGCAGTGAGAACAAACAAGAGACCCAGTACTTC. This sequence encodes CASSENKQETQYF.

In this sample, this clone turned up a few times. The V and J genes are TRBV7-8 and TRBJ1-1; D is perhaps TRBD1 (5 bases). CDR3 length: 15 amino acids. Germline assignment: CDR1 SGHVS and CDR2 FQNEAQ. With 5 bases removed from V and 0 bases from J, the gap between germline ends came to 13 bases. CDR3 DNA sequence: TGTGCCAGCAGCCCGGGGGGGGGTCTGAACACTGAAGCTTTCTTT. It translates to CASSPGGGLNTEAFF.

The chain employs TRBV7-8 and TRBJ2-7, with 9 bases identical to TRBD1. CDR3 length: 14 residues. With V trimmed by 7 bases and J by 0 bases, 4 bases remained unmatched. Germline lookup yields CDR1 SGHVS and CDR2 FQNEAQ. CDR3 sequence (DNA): TGTGCCAGCAAACGGACAGGGGACTCCTACGAGCAGTACTTC. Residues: CASKRTGDSYEQYF.

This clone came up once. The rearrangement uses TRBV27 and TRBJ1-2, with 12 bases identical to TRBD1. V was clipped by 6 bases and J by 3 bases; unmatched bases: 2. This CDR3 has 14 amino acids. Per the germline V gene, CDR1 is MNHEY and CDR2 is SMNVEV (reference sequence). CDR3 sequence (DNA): TGTGCCAGCAGCGGGACAGGGGGCGACTATGGCTACACCTTC. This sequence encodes CASSGTGGDYGYTF.

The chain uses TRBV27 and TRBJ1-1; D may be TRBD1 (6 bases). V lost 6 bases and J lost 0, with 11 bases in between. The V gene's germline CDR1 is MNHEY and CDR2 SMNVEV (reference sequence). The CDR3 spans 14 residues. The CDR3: CASRHSGVNTEAFF. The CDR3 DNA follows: TGTGCCAGCAGACACTCAGGGGTGAACACTGAAGCTTTCTTT.

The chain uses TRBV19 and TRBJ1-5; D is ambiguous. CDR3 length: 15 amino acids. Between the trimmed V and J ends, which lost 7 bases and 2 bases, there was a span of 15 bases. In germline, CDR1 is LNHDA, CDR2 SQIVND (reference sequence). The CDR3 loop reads CASTRWGGGNQPQHF. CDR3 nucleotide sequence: TGTGCCAGTACCAGGTGGGGTGGCGGCAATCAGCCCCAGCATTTT.

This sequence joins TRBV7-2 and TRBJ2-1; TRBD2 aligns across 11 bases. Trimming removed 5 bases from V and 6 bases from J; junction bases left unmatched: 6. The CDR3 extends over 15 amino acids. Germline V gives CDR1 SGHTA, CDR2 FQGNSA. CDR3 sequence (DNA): TGTGCCAGCAGCAATGGACTAGCGGGCGTCAATGAGCAGTTCTTC. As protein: CASSNGLAGVNEQFF.

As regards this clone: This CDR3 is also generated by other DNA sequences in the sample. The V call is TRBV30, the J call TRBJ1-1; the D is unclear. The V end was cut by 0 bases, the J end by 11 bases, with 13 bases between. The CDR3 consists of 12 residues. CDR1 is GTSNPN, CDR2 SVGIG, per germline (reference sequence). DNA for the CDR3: TGTGCCTGGAGTGTACCGTCAGGTGGGGCTTTCTTT. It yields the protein CAWSVPSGGAFF.

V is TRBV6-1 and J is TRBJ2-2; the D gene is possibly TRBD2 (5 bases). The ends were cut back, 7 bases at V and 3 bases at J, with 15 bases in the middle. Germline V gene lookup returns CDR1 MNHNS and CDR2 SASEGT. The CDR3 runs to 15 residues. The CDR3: CASTHRGFDTGELFF. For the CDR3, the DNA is TGTGCCAGCACCCACCGGGGTTTCGACACCGGGGAGCTGTTTTTT.

The CDR3 is CASSLMLATSTDTQYF. CDR3 DNA: TGCGCCAGCAGCTTGATGCTAGCGACTAGCACAGATACGCAGTATTTT. This chain links TRBV5-1 with TRBJ2-3; TRBD2 might be the D (6 bases). In germline, CDR1 is SGHRS, CDR2 YFSETQ. Deletions cut 1 base from V and 0 bases from J, with 12 bases between. This CDR3 region has 16 residues. Based on the CDR3 plus reference TRBV5-1 and TRBJ2-3, the full variable domain is KAGVTQTPRYLIKTRGQQVTLSCSPISGHRSVSWYQQTPGQGLQFLFEYFSETQRNKGNFPGRFSGRQFSNSRSEMNVSTLELGDSALYLCASSLMLATSTDTQYFGPGTRLTVL.

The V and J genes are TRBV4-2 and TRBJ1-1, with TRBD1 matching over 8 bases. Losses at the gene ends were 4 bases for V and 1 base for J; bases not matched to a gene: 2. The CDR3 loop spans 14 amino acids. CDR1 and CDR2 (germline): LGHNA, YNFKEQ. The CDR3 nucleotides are TGTGCCAGCAGCCCAGACAGGGGGAACACTGAAGCTTTCTTT. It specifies CASSPDRGNTEAFF.